The clone carrying this TCR beta chain was seen many times. Its antigen is unknown. These data belong to a study of T cell repertoires in cytomegalovirus infection. Study overall: Public TCR beta signature analysis indicated the presence of both CMV infection and matching HLA type. Study-level points and caveats: HLA-C-restricted TCR beta clonotypes specific for CMV led the ex vivo response.

The CDR3 loop spans 13 amino acids. Unmatched junction bases numbered 4, after V lost 5 bases and J lost 6 bases. Germline CDR1 MNHNS, CDR2 SASEGT. TCRdb re-derived calls from the reads in MiXCR, one entry per CDR3 protein. The sample comprises 700,000 to 950,000 distinct CDR3 sequences, less than 35% of which are singletons, and over 10% rests with the top ten. The J gene is TRBJ2-4, the V gene TRBV6-1; 7 nucleotides match TRBD1. The receptor was derived from a human donor in good health (CMV status not recorded). Some clones in this sample may be carry-over from other donors' samples. Material: cultured CD8+ T cells from PBMCs, obtained from culture after CMV antigen stimulation. This CDR3 is CASSSDRANIQYF. The CDR3 nucleotides read TGTGCCAGCAGTTCCGACAGGGCAAACATTCAGTACTTC.